The subject of this entry is one T cell receptor (beta chain). Its antigen is as yet unknown. The method was immunoSEQ multiplex PCR; TCRdb's version includes in-frame clones alone and lacks a portion of them. The sample yields 190,000 or so clones, 88% seen once. These data originate in a study of T cell responses to AZD1222 COVID-19 vaccine. V lost 3 bases and J lost 3; bases outside the gene matches: 2. The CDR3 runs to 14 residues. CDR1 and CDR2 from the germline V gene are DFQATT and SNEGSKA (reference sequence). Overall study results and limits: An increase in Spike-specific TCR breadth and depth was observed after two AZD1222 doses.

The sequencing used peripheral blood, collected 28 days after the second AZD1222 dose. This chain connects TRBV20-1 to TRBJ2-7; 13 bases match TRBD2. The source of this sequence is an adult who received the AZD1222 COVID-19 vaccine. In DNA, the CDR3 is TGCAGTGCTAGTGGGACTAGCGGGAACTACGAGCAGTACTTC. As protein: CSASGTSGNYEQYF.